The sequence of this T cell receptor (beta chain) was determined in a study of blood T cell repertoires in COVID-19. About the study: Samples representing acute and convalescent COVID-19 were sourced from the United States, Italy and Spain. Sources were T cells, B-cell-depleted T cells, or PBMCs; the material itself was cDNA or gDNA.

The Seattle patients, enrolled during active infection, were followed longitudinally. Source study methods: Scientists estimated how many nucleated cells there were by amplifying reference gene primers. The repertoire was sequenced with immunoSEQ multiplex PCR; TCRdb's copy has only in-frame clones and lacks some. V, J and clone size reflect that table, while D and trimming were determined from the DNA. The sample includes 150,000 to 180,000 clones, around 83% of them seen just once. The CDR3 sequence is 16 residues long. Germline V gives CDR1 SGHTA, CDR2 FQGTGA. After removal of 3 bases from V and 3 bases from J, the junction contained 8 bases not matched to a gene.

This TCR came from an older woman with COVID-19, enrolled during active disease. Source material: peripheral blood. The chain uses TRBV7-3 and TRBJ2-3; 8 bases fit TRBD1. Here the CDR3 DNA reads TGTGCCAGCAGCTTTGCCGGACAGGGAAGAACAGATACGCAGTATTTT. Translation: CASSFAGQGRTDTQYF.